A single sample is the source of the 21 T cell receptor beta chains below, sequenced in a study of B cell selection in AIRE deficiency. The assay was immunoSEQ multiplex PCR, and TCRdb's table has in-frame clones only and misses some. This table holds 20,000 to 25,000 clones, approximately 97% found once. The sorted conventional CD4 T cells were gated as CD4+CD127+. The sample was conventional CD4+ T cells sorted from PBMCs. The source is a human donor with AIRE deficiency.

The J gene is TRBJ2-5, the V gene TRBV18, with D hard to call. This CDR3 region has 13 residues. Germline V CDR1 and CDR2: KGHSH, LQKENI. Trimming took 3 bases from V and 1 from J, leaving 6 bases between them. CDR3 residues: CASSPNSQETQYF. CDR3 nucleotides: TGTGCCAGCTCACCGAACAGCCAAGAGACCCAGTACTTC.

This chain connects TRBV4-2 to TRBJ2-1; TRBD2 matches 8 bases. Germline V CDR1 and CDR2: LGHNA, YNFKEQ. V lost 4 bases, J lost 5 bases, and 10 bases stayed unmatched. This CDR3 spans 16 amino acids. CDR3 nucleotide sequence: TGTGCCAGCAGCCGAGAACTAGCGGAACCTAACAATGAGCAGTTCTTC. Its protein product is CASSRELAEPNNEQFF.

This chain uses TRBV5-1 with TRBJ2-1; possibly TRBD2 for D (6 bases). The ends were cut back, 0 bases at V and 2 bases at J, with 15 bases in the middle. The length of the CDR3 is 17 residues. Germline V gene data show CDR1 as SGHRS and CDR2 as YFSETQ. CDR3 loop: CASSLASSGVPYNEQFF. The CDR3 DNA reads TGCGCCAGCAGCTTGGCCAGTAGCGGAGTTCCCTACAATGAGCAGTTCTTC.

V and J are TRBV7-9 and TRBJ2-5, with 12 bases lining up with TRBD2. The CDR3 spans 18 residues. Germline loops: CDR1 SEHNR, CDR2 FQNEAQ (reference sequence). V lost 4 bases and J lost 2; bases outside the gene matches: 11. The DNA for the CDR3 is TGTGCCAGCAGCTCAGGACTAGCGGGGAGAAAAACTCAAGAGACCCAGTACTTC. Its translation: CASSSGLAGRKTQETQYF.

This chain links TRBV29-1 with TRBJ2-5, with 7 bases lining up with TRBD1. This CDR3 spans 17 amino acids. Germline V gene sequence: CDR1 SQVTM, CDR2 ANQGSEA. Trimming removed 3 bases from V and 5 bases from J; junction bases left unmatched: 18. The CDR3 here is CSVDTTGQWPKGETQYF. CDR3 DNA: TGCAGCGTTGATACGACAGGGCAATGGCCCAAGGGGGAGACCCAGTACTTC.

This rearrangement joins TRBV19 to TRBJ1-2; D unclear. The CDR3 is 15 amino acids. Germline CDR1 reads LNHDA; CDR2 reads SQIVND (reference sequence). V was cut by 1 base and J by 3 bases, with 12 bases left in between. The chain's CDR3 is CASSIAGDKHYGYTF. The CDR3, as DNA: TGTGCCAGTAGTATAGCAGGAGACAAACACTATGGCTACACCTTC.

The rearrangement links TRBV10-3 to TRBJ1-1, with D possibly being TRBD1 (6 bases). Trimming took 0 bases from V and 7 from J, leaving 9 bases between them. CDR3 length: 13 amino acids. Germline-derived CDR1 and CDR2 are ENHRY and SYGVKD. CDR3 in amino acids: CAISESGGLEAFF. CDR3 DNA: TGTGCCATCAGTGAGTCTGGGGGGCTTGAAGCTTTCTTT.

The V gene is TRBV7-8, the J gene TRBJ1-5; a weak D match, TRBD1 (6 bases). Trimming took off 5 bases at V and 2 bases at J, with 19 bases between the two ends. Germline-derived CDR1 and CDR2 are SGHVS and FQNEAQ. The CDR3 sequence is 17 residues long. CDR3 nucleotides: TGTGCCAGCAGCCCTATGGGGGGGGCAATTGGCAATCAGCCCCAGCATTTT. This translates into CASSPMGGAIGNQPQHF.

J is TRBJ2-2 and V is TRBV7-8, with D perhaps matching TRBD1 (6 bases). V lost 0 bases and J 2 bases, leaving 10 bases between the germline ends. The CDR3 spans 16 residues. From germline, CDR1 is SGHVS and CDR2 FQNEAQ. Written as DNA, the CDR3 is TGTGCCAGCAGCTTAGCTCCGGGACACAACACCGGGGAGCTGTTTTTT. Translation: CASSLAPGHNTGELFF.

The DNA of the CDR3 is TGTGCCAGCAGCCAAGATCTTGAGGGCAGGGGAGCTGAAGCTTTCTTT. Protein sequence: CASSQDLEGRGAEAFF. The chain joins TRBV4-2 to TRBJ1-1, with TRBD1 as a possible D gene (6 bases). The CDR3 is 16 residues long. The germline CDR1 and CDR2 sequences are LGHNA and YNFKEQ. The V end was cut by 0 bases, the J end by 6 bases, with 17 bases between.

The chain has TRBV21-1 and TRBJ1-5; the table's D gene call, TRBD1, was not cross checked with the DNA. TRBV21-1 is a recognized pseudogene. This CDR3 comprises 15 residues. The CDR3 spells CASSKVFRSNQPQHF. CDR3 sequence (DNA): TGTGCCAGCAGCAAAGTGTTCAGGAGCAATCAGCCCCAGCATTTT.

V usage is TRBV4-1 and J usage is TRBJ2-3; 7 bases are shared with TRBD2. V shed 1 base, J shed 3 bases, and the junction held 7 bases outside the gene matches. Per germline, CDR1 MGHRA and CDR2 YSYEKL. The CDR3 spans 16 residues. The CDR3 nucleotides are TGCGCCAGCAGCCAAGTGTTGGCGGGAGCTACAGATACGCAGTATTTT. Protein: CASSQVLAGATDTQYF.

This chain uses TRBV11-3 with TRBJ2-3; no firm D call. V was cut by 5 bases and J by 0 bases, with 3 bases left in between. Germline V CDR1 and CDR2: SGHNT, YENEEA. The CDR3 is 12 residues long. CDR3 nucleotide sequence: TGTGCCAGCAGCCCGAGCACAGATACGCAGTATTTT. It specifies CASSPSTDTQYF.

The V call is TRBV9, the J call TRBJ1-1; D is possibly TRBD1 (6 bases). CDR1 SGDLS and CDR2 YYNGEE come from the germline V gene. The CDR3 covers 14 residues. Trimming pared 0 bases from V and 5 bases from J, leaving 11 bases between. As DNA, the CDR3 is TGTGCCAGCAGCGTAGTAAGGGGGGGAACTGAAGCTTTCTTT. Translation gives CASSVVRGGTEAFF.

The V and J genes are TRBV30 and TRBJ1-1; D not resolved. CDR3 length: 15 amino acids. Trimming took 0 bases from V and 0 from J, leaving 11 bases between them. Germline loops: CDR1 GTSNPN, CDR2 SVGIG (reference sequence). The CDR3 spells CAWSVSGQMNTEAFF. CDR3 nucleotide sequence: TGTGCCTGGAGTGTCTCCGGGCAAATGAACACTGAAGCTTTCTTT.

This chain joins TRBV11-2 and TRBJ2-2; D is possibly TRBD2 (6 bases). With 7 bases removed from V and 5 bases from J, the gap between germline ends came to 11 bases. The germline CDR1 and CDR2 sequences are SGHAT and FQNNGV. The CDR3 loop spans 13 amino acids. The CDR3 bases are TGTGCCAGCACCACCCGGGAGACCGGGGAGCTGTTTTTT. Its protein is CASTTRETGELFF.

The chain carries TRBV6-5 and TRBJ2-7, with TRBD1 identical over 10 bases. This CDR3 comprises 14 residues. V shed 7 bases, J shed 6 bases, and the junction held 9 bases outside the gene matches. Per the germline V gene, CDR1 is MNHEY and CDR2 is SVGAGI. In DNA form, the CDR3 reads TGTGCCAGCACCCGGGGACAGGGGAGATCCGAGCAGTACTTC. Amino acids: CASTRGQGRSEQYF.

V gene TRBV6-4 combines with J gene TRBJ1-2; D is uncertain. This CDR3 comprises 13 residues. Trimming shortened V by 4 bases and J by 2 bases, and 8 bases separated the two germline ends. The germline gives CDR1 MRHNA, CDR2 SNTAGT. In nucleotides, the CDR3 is TGTGCCAGCAGTGCCGGACGGAACTATGGCTACACCTTC. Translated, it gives CASSAGRNYGYTF.

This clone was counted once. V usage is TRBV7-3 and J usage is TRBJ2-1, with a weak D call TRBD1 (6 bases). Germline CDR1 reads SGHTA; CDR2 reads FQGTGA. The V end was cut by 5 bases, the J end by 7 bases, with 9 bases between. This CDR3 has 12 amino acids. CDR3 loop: CASSPDRNEQFF. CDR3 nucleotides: TGTGCCAGCAGCCCCGACAGGAATGAGCAGTTCTTC.

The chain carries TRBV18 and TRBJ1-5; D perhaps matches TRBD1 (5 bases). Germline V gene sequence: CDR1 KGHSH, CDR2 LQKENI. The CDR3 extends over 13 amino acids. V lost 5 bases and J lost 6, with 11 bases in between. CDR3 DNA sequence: TGTGCCAGCTCAAAGGTCGGGGGTCAGCCCCAGCATTTT. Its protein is CASSKVGGQPQHF.

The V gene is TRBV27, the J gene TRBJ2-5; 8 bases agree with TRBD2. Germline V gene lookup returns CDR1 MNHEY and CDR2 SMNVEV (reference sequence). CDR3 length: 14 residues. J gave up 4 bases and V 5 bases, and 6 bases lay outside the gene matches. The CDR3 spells CASSPRGVSETQYF. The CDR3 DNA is TGTGCCAGCAGTCCGCGGGGGGTTTCAGAGACCCAGTACTTC.